Listed below are T cell receptor beta chains from one sample, sequenced in a study of T cell repertoires in cytomegalovirus infection. TCRdb re-derived calls from the reads in MiXCR, one entry per CDR3 protein. The table includes some 350,000 distinct CDR3 sequences, around 18% detected once. The sequenced sample was PBMCs. These receptors came from a human donor in good health (CMV status not recorded). Some clones in this sample may be carry-over from other donors' samples. Each CDR3 is given with its conserved first and last residue. A D gene is named only where the DNA matches it firmly. Rows give clone size only sometimes, using once, few, many, or a class for an expanded clone.

v_call	cdr3_length	j_call	clone_size	d_call	cdr3_nt	cdr3_aa
TRBV7-2	14	TRBJ1-6	-	-	TGTGCCAGCAGCGTAAGGGTGAGAGACTCACCCCTCCACTTT	CASSVRVRDSPLHF
TRBV7-2	14	TRBJ2-4	many	-	TGTGCCAGCAGCTTTTCCACCGGAGGAAACATTCAGTACTTC	CASSFSTGGNIQYF
TRBV28	13	TRBJ1-5	-	-	TGTGCCAGCAGTGACAGGTACAATCAGCCCCAGCATTTT	CASSDRYNQPQHF
TRBV7-2	16	TRBJ1-1	many	-	TGTGCCAGCAGCTTGAACCCAACGGGCAGAGGGACTGAAGCTTTCTTT	CASSLNPTGRGTEAFF
TRBV6-6	15	TRBJ1-5	many	-	TGTGCCAGCAGGGGTGGGCGGAATAGCAATCAGCCCCAGCATTTT	CASRGGRNSNQPQHF
TRBV20-1	15	TRBJ2-5	-	TRBD2	TGCAGTGCTAGAGAGGCGACTAGCGGGGTTGAGACCCAGTACTTC	CSAREATSGVETQYF
TRBV9	16	TRBJ2-7	-	-	TGTGCCAGCAGCCGGGTGGCAGGAGGACCTCCGAACGAGCAGTACTTC	CASSRVAGGPPNEQYF
TRBV6-1	15	TRBJ2-1	many	-	TGTGCCAGCAGTGAGGCACAGAACTCCTACAATGAGCAGTTCTTC	CASSEAQNSYNEQFF
TRBV12-3/TRBV12-4	14	TRBJ2-1	-	-	TGTGCCAGCACCACTGTCCGGGTTTGGAATGAGCAGTTCTTC	CASTTVRVWNEQFF
TRBV19	15	TRBJ1-1	-	TRBD1	TGTGCCAGTACCCCCGGACAGGTCGGGAACACTGAAGCTTTCTTT	CASTPGQVGNTEAFF
TRBV18	17	TRBJ2-7	few	TRBD1	TGTGCCAGCTCACCCACCCACCCCGCAGGGGGCTCCTACGAGCAGTACTTC	CASSPTHPAGGSYEQYF
TRBV7-2	13	TRBJ1-5	many	-	TGTGCCAGCAGCTCCCTTTACGGTCAGCCCCAGCATTTT	CASSSLYGQPQHF
TRBV9	15	TRBJ2-1	few	-	TGTGCCAGCAGCGTAGAGGGACGAGCCAACAATGAGCAGTTCTTC	CASSVEGRANNEQFF
TRBV12-3/TRBV12-4	11	TRBJ2-7	few	TRBD2	TGTGCCAGCAGTTATAGCGGGATGCAGTACTTC	CASSYSGMQYF
TRBV7-4	15	TRBJ2-1	once	TRBD2	TGTGCCAGCTCACGGACTAGCGGATATCACAATGAGCAGTTCTTC	CASSRTSGYHNEQFF
TRBV7-2	13	TRBJ2-3	many	-	TGTGCCAGCACCTTCCCTAACACAGATACGCAGTATTTT	CASTFPNTDTQYF
TRBV7-8	15	TRBJ2-2	few	-	TGTGCCAGCAGCGCCCACAGGGTCCAAACCGGGGAGCTGTTTTTT	CASSAHRVQTGELFF
TRBV18	14	TRBJ1-1	few	-	TGTGCCAGCTCACCTATCGGTTTGGAGGGAGAAGCTTTCTTT	CASSPIGLEGEAFF
TRBV5-4	15	TRBJ1-3	-	TRBD1	TGTGCCAGCAGCCCGGGACAGACAATCGGAAACACCATATATTTT	CASSPGQTIGNTIYF
TRBV27	13	TRBJ2-5	-	TRBD2	TGTGCCAGCAGCCCTTGGGGGGGAGAGACCCAGTACTTC	CASSPWGGETQYF
TRBV10-3	14	TRBJ2-3	-	-	TGTGCCACCGCAAGCGGGTATGAAGTGGATACGCAGTATTTT	CATASGYEVDTQYF
TRBV7-2	13	TRBJ1-1	-	-	TGTGCCAGCAGCTTAGTTTGGGGGGCTGAAGCTTTCTTT	CASSLVWGAEAFF
TRBV7-2	12	TRBJ1-2	many	-	TGTGCCAGCAGCTTAGGTAGTACCGGCTACACCTTC	CASSLGSTGYTF
TRBV20-1	16	TRBJ2-3	-	TRBD2	TGCAGTGCTAGAGGCCCAGGCGGGAGACGCACAGATACGCAGTATTTT	CSARGPGGRRTDTQYF
TRBV6-2/TRBV6-3	15	TRBJ2-3	few	TRBD2	TGTGCCAGCACCCGGGAGTGGACTAGGCAAGATACGCAGTATTTT	CASTREWTRQDTQYF
TRBV7-9	15	TRBJ1-1	many	-	TGTGCCAGCAGCTTAGGTGGCCAAGGGAACACTGAAGCTTTCTTT	CASSLGGQGNTEAFF
TRBV7-2	13	TRBJ1-2	many	-	TGTGCCAGCAGCTTAATGGGGGCCCCGATGAACACCTTC	CASSLMGAPMNTF
TRBV10-3	14	TRBJ2-1	-	-	TGTGCCACCGATGACAGGTCCTCCTACAATGAGCAGTTCTTC	CATDDRSSYNEQFF
TRBV7-2	14	TRBJ2-7	many	-	TGTGCCAGCAGCGCGACCAGGACTTCCTACGAGCAGTACTTC	CASSATRTSYEQYF
TRBV7-8	15	TRBJ2-3	many	-	TGTGCCAGCGGAGCCCAAAGGACGGCCACAGATACGCAGTATTTT	CASGAQRTATDTQYF
TRBV7-9	19	TRBJ2-3	many	TRBD1	TGTGCCAGCAGCTTGGGCACCATCGGACAGGGTGTTAACACAGATACGCAGTATTTT	CASSLGTIGQGVNTDTQYF
TRBV13	13	TRBJ1-4	few	-	TGTGCCAGCACCTCCGGCCATAATGAAAAACTGTTTTTT	CASTSGHNEKLFF
TRBV7-9	15	TRBJ1-4	-	TRBD1	TGTGCCAGCAGCTTCGAGACAGGGGAGAGCGAAAAACTGTTTTTT	CASSFETGESEKLFF
TRBV7-2	18	TRBJ2-3	many	TRBD2	TGTGCCAGCAGCTCCACTGGGACTAGCGGGAGGTTCACAGATACGCAGTATTTT	CASSSTGTSGRFTDTQYF
TRBV7-2	14	TRBJ2-7	-	-	TGTGCCAGCAGCTTAGATAACGGAGACTACGATCAGTACTTC	CASSLDNGDYDQYF
TRBV6-2/TRBV6-3	15	TRBJ2-1	few	-	TGTGCCAGTAACCAAGGACGGTACTCCTACAATGAGCAGTTCTTC	CASNQGRYSYNEQFF
TRBV4-3	18	TRBJ2-6	few	-	TGCGCCAGCAGCCCAGAACCGGGACAAGTCTCTGGGGCCAACGTCCTGACTTTC	CASSPEPGQVSGANVLTF
TRBV2	14	TRBJ2-3	-	TRBD1	TGTGCCAGCACCCCGGACAGGTTTACAGATACGCAGTATTTT	CASTPDRFTDTQYF
TRBV6-2/TRBV6-3	12	TRBJ2-5	few	-	TGTGCCAGCAGTAGGACAGCGGAGACCCAGTACTTC	CASSRTAETQYF
TRBV12-3/TRBV12-4	15	TRBJ2-3	few	-	TGTGCCAGCACCGAAAGTCGTAGTCGCACAGATACGCAGTATTTT	CASTESRSRTDTQYF